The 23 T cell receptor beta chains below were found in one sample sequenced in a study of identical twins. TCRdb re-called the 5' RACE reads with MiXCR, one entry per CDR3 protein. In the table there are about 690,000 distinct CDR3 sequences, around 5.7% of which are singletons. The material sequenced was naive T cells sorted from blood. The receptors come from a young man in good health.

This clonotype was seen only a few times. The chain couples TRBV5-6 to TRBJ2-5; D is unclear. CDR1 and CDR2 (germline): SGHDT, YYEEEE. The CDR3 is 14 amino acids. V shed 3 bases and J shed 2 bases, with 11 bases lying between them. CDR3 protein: CASSSGVDQETQYF. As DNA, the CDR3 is TGTGCCAGCAGCTCCGGTGTAGATCAAGAGACCCAGTACTTC.

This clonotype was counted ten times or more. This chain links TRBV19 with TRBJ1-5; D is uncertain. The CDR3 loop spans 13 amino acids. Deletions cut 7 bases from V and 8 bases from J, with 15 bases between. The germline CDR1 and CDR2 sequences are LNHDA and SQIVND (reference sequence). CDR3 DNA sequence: TGTGCCAGTACCAAACGAGATTTCGAGCCCCAGCATTTT. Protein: CASTKRDFEPQHF.

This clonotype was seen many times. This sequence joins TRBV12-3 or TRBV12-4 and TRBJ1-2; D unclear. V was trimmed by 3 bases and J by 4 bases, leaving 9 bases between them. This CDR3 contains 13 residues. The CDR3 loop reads CASSFGSLYGYTF. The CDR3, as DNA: TGTGCCAGCAGTTTTGGCAGCCTCTATGGCTACACCTTC.

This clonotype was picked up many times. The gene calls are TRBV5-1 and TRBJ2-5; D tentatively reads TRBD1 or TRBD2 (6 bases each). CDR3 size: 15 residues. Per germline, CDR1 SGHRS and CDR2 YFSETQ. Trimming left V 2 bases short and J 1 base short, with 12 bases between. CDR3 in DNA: TGCGCCAGCAGCTTTCACCCGGGGGCCCAAGAGACCCAGTACTTC. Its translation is CASSFHPGAQETQYF. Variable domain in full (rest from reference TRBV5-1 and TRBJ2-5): KAGVTQTPRYLIKTRGQQVTLSCSPISGHRSVSWYQQTPGQGLQFLFEYFSETQRNKGNFPGRFSGRQFSNSRSEMNVSTLELGDSALYLCASSFHPGAQETQYFGPGTRLLVL.

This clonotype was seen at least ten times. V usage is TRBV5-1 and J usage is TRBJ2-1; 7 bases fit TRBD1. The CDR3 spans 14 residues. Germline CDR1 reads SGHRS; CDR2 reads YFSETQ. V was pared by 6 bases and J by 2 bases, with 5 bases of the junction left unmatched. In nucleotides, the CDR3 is TGCGCCAGCAACACCGGGACAGCCTACAATGAGCAGTTCTTC. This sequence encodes CASNTGTAYNEQFF.

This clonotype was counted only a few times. CDR3 region: CASRPQGAEAFF. CDR3 in DNA: TGTGCCAGCAGACCGCAGGGGGCTGAAGCTTTCTTT. V usage is TRBV12-3 or TRBV12-4 and J usage is TRBJ1-1, with TRBD1 matching over 7 bases. The length of the CDR3 is 12 residues. J was trimmed by 6 bases and V by 6 bases; bases with no gene match: 4.

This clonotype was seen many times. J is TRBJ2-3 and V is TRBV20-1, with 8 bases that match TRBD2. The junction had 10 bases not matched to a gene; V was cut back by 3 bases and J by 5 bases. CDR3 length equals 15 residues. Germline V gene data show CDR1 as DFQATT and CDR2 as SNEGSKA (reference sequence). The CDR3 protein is CSASDPGLVGDTQYF. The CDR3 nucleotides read TGCAGTGCTAGTGATCCGGGACTAGTCGGAGATACGCAGTATTTT.

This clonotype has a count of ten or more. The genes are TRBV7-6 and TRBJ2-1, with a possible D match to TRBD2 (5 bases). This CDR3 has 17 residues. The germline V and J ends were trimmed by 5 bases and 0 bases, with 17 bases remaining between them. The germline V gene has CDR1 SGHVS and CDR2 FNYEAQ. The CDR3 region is CASSPLSVQSSYNEQFF. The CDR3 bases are TGTGCCAGCAGCCCCCTTAGCGTACAAAGCTCCTACAATGAGCAGTTCTTC.

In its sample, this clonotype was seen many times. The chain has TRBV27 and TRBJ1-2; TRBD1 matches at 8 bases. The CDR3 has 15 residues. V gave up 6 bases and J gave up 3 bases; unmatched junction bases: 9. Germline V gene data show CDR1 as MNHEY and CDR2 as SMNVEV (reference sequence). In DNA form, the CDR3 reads TGTGCCAGCAGACCGAGGACAGGGAGGGACTATGGCTACACCTTC. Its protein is CASRPRTGRDYGYTF.

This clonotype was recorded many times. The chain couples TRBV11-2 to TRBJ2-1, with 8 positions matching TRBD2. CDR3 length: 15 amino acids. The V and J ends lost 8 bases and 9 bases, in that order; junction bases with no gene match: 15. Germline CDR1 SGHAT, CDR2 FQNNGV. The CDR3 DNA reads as TGTGCCAGCGCCCAAGGGTTAGCGGGAACGATTGAGCAGTTCTTC. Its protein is CASAQGLAGTIEQFF.

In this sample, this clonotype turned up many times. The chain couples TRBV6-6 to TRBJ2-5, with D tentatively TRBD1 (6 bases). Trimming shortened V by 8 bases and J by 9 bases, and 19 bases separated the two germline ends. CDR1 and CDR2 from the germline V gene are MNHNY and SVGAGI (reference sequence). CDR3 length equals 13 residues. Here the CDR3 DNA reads TGTGCCAGCGAGGAAGGGACACCTCCTGCCCAGTACTTC. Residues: CASEEGTPPAQYF.

CDR3 nucleotides: TGCAGTGCAGCCCCACGTTTGGGCACAGGGGAGCTGTTTTTT. Protein product: CSAAPRLGTGELFF. The J gene is TRBJ2-2, the V gene TRBV20-1; D unclear. Germline assignment: CDR1 DFQATT and CDR2 SNEGSKA (reference sequence). V was pared by 6 bases and J by 8 bases, with 19 bases between. The CDR3 sequence is 14 residues long.

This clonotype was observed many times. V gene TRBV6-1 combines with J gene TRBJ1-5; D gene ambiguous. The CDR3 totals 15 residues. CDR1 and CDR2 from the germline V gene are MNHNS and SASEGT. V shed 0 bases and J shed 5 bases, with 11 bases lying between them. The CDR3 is CASSEALGIHQPQHF. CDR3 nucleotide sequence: TGTGCCAGCAGTGAAGCGTTAGGGATTCATCAGCCCCAGCATTTT.

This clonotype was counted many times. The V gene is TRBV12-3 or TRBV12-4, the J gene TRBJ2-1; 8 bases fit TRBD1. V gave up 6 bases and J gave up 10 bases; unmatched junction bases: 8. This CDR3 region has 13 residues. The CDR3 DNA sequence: TGTGCCAGCAGCACCGGACAGGGCGAAGAGCAGTTCTTC. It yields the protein CASSTGQGEEQFF.

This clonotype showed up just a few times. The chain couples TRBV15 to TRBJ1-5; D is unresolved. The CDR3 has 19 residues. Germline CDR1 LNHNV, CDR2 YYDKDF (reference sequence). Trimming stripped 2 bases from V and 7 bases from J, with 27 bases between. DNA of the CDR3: TGTGCCACCAGCAGAATCCCCACAGCCGGAGGGCTTGGGAGGCAGCCCCAGCATTTT. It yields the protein CATSRIPTAGGLGRQPQHF.

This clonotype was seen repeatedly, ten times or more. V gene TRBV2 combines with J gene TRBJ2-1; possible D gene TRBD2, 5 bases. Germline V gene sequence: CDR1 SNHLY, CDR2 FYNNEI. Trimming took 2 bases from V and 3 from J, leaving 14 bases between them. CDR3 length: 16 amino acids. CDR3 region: CASSELEAEFYNEQFF. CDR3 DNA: TGTGCCAGCAGTGAATTGGAAGCGGAGTTCTACAATGAGCAGTTCTTC.

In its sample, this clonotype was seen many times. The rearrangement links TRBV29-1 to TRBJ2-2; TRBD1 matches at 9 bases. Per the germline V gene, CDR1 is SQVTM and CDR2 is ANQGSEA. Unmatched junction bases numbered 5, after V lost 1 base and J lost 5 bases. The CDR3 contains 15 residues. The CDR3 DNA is TGCAGCGTTGAAGGAAGGACAGGGGCTACCGGGGAGCTGTTTTTT. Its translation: CSVEGRTGATGELFF.

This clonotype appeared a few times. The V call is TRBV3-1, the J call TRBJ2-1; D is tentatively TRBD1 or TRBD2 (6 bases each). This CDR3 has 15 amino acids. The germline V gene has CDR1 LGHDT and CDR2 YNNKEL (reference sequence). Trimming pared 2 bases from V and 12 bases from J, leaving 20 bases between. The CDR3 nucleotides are TGTGCCAGCAGCCAATTGCGAATGGTAGGAGGGGGGCAGTTCTTC. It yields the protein CASSQLRMVGGGQFF.

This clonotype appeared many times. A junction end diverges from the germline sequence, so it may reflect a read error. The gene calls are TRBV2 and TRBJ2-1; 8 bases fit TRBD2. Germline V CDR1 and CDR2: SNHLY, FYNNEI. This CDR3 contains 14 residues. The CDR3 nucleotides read TGTGCCAGCAGGGAAGTAGCGGGGTACAATGAGCAGTTCTTC. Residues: CASREVAGYNEQFF. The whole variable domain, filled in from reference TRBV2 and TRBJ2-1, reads EPEVTQTPSHQVTQMGQEVILRCVPISNHLYFYWYRQILGQKVEFLVSFYNNEISEKSEIFDDQFSVERPDGSNFTLKIRSTKLEDSAMYFCASREVAGYNEQFFGPGTRLTVL.

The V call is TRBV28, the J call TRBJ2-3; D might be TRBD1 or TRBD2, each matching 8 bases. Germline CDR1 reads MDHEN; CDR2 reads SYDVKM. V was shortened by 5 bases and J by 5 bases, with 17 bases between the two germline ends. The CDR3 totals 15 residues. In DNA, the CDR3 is TGTGCCAGCAGTCCGGACAGGGCGGGAGGAGATACGCAGTATTTT. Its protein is CASSPDRAGGDTQYF.

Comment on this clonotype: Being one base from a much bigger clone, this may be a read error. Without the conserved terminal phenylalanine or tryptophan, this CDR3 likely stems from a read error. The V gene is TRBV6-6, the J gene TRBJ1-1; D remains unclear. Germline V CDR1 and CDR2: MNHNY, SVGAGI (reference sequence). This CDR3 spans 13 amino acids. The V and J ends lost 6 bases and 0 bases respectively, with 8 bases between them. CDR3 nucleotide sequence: TGTGCCAGCAGACCACGCATGAACACTGAAGCTTTCTAT. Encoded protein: CASRPRMNTEAFY.

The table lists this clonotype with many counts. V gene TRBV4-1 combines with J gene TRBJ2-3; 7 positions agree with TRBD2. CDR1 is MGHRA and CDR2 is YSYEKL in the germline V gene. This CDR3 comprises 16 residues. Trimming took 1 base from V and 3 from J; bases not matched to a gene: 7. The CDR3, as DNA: TGCGCCAGCAGCCAAGCCGGCAGGGAGGGTACAGATACGCAGTATTTT. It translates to CASSQAGREGTDTQYF.

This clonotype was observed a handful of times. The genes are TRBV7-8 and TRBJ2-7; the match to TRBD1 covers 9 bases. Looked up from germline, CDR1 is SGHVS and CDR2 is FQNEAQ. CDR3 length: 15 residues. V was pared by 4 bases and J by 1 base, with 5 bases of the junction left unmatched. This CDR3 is CASSSAGQGSYEQYV. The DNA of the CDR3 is TGTGCCAGCAGCTCAGCGGGACAGGGATCCTACGAGCAGTACGTC.